This T cell receptor beta chain was observed in a study of OX40 agonist ivuxolimab in advanced cancers. The wider study: Patient treatment consisted of intravenous ivuxolimab administration every 2 weeks at 0.01 to 10 mg/kg.

Details on this clone: The antigen is unknown.

On cycle 4 day 1 and cycle 7 day 1, as well as at baseline, blood was sampled. The method was immunoSEQ multiplex PCR; TCRdb's version includes in-frame clones alone and lacks a portion of them. The repertoire holds approximately 28,000 clones, with approximately 88% as singletons. The germline V and J ends were trimmed by 5 bases and 2 bases, with 8 bases remaining between them. This CDR3 spans 13 amino acids. From germline, CDR1 is SGHVS and CDR2 FNYEAQ. General observations from the study: Part of the nonresponder group also had normalized T-cell clonal expansion that was low. More expanded clones were found, on average, in CD8+ than in CD4+ T cells.

V gene TRBV7-6 combines with J gene TRBJ2-3, with D perhaps TRBD2 (5 bases). The input for sequencing was CD4+ or CD8+ T cells sorted from blood, taken in a trial of the OX40 agonist ivuxolimab. The TCR was taken from an adult with an advanced solid tumor such as melanoma, head and neck, liver or kidney cancer. CDR3 nucleotide sequence: TGTGCCAGCAGCGGGAGTCCCACAGATACGCAGTATTTT. Its translation is CASSGSPTDTQYF.